This T cell receptor beta chain was profiled in a study of human T cells and chemical hapten exposure. Study details: Variation in per-sample TCR yields came mainly from small pooled library volume differences. Findings and limits, study-wide: Once DPC sensitization occurred, TCRs above 1 in 1000 frequency showed no change.

Per the original methods: TCR counts had a median of approximately 96,000 per sample and spanned about 23,224 to 750,000. MiXCR, applied by TCRdb to the RACE reads, yields one record per CDR3 protein. The V and J calls follow TCRdb's processing rather than the paper's. Counted here are about 82,000 distinct CDR3 sequences, under 10% occurring once; the ten biggest clones make up over 1.5%. The CDR3 is 13 amino acids. The germline V and J ends were trimmed by 5 bases and 2 bases, with 9 bases remaining between them. CDR1 SNHLY and CDR2 FYNNEI come from the germline V gene. Time point meaning: healthy volunteer bleed at 6 weeks. Someone pulled total RNA out of unfractionated whole blood. This clonotype was observed many times. The target antigen is unknown.

V and J are TRBV2 and TRBJ1-1; D gene unclear. This sequence originates from a male donor in good health. Some clones in this sample may be carry-over from other donors' samples. What was sequenced was whole blood. As DNA, the CDR3 is TGTGCCAGCAGTACACAGAAAAACACTGAAGCTTTCTTT. Translation gives CASSTQKNTEAFF.